The 22 T cell receptor beta chains below were found in one sample sequenced in a study of T cell clones after liver transplantation. TCRdb's table, derived via immunoSEQ multiplex PCR, lists solely in-frame clones and lacks some. The sample lists roughly 74,000 clones; about 80% were seen once. The sample in question was CD4+ T cells from blood, obtained before liver transplant. The receptor set was obtained from a human donor who received a liver transplant.

This clone was counted between two and nine times. CDR3 in amino acids: CASSSWQGANEQFF. CDR3 bases: TGCGCCAGCAGCTCATGGCAGGGGGCGAATGAGCAGTTCTTC. The chain uses TRBV5-1 and TRBJ2-1, with 8 bases matching TRBD1. This CDR3 is 14 amino acids long. J gave up 7 bases and V 3 bases, and 6 bases lay outside the gene matches. Germline CDR1 and CDR2: SGHRS and YFSETQ.

This clone was detected only a few times. This chain uses TRBV29-1 with TRBJ1-3; perhaps TRBD1 as D (5 bases). Deletions cut 1 base from V and 9 bases from J, with 13 bases between. The CDR3 runs to 13 residues. The germline V gene encodes CDR1 SQVTM and CDR2 ANQGSEA. The CDR3 loop reads CSVEVGGRGTIYF. The DNA of the CDR3 is TGCAGCGTTGAAGTGGGCGGAAGGGGCACCATATATTTT.

The chain couples TRBV28 to TRBJ1-2, with a possible D match to TRBD1 (6 bases). Trimming cost V 2 bases and J 8 bases, with 15 bases left between them. The CDR3 consists of 14 residues. CDR1 is MDHEN and CDR2 is SYDVKM in the germline V gene. The CDR3 region is CASSLDPTGKGYTF. Written as DNA, the CDR3 is TGTGCCAGCAGTTTAGATCCAACAGGGAAGGGCTACACCTTC.

The J gene is TRBJ1-1, the V gene TRBV6-5; D gene uncertain. The CDR3 length is 14 residues. V lost 6 bases and J 1 base, leaving 12 bases between the germline ends. Germline assignment: CDR1 MNHEY and CDR2 SVGAGI. CDR3 protein: CASRSRAENTEAFF. CDR3 bases: TGTGCCAGCAGGTCCCGAGCCGAGAACACTGAAGCTTTCTTT.

The V gene is TRBV7-2, the J gene TRBJ2-7; the D is unclear. The CDR3 consists of 14 residues. V was cut by 1 base and J by 0 bases, with 7 bases left in between. CDR1 and CDR2 from the germline V gene are SGHTA and FQGNSA. CDR3 sequence reads: CASSLELISYEQYF. As DNA, the CDR3 is TGTGCCAGCAGCTTAGAACTAATCTCCTACGAGCAGTACTTC.

The CDR3 DNA is TGCGCCAGCAGCCAGGCCAGGGCTAGCGGTACCCTCGGGGAGCAGTTCTTC. Residues: CASSQARASGTLGEQFF. The chain has TRBV4-1 and TRBJ2-1, with 7 nucleotides matching TRBD2. The CDR3 is made up of 17 amino acids. Unmatched junction bases numbered 18, after V lost 3 bases and J lost 10 bases. Germline V gene lookup returns CDR1 MGHRA and CDR2 YSYEKL.

The chain carries TRBV18 and TRBJ2-7; D possibly corresponds to TRBD2 (6 bases). Per germline, CDR1 KGHSH and CDR2 LQKENI. V lost 6 bases, J lost 0 bases, and 15 bases lay in between. The CDR3 spans 15 residues. The CDR3 loop is CASSSGWRDSYEQYF. As DNA, the CDR3 is TGTGCCAGCTCTTCGGGATGGCGGGACTCCTACGAGCAGTACTTC.

The chain uses TRBV7-2 and TRBJ2-7; 12 bases match TRBD2. Germline loops: CDR1 SGHTA, CDR2 FQGNSA. The CDR3 sequence is 14 residues long. J lost 7 bases, V lost 4 bases, and 5 bases had no gene match. CDR3 residues: CASSSSGRAGEQYF. The CDR3 DNA is TGTGCCAGCAGCTCTAGCGGGAGGGCTGGGGAGCAGTACTTC.

This clone was seen a few times. The rearrangement uses TRBV6-1 and TRBJ1-5, with a possible D match to TRBD1 (5 bases). The CDR3 sequence is 12 residues long. CDR1 is MNHNS and CDR2 is SASEGT in the germline V gene. Trimming pared 10 bases from V and 3 bases from J, leaving 10 bases between. The CDR3 sequence is CAIRDVNQPQHF. The CDR3 nucleotides read TGTGCCATCCGGGACGTCAATCAGCCCCAGCATTTT.

The chain recombines TRBV6-1 with TRBJ2-2; D uncertain. V lost 1 base and J 3 bases, leaving 18 bases between the germline ends. The germline CDR1 and CDR2 sequences are MNHNS and SASEGT. There are 18 residues in the CDR3. Written as DNA, the CDR3 is TGTGCCAGCAGTGAAGGTAGCTTGGCGGTAACTTACACCGGGGAGCTGTTTTTT. This sequence encodes CASSEGSLAVTYTGELFF.

The chain carries TRBV11-2 and TRBJ2-7, with TRBD2 matching 14 bases. V was pared by 1 base and J by 2 bases, with 7 bases of the junction left unmatched. CDR3 size: 18 residues. CDR1 and CDR2 (germline): SGHAT, FQNNGV. CDR3 sequence: CASSLGRGTSGRTYEQYF. The CDR3 nucleotides read TGTGCCAGCAGCTTAGGCCGTGGGACTAGCGGGAGAACCTACGAGCAGTACTTC.

This chain joins TRBV5-1 and TRBJ1-1, with 7 bases matching TRBD1. Germline CDR1 SGHRS, CDR2 YFSETQ. Trimming removed 3 bases from V and 1 base from J; junction bases left unmatched: 6. The CDR3 spans 15 residues. CDR3 amino acids: CASSWAGGKNTEAFF. CDR3 coding DNA: TGCGCCAGCAGCTGGGCAGGGGGGAAGAACACTGAAGCTTTCTTT.

This chain uses TRBV19 with TRBJ1-1; 7 bases are a match to TRBD1. The CDR3 spans 14 residues. J lost 8 bases, V lost 4 bases, and 10 bases had no gene match. Germline V gene sequence: CDR1 LNHDA, CDR2 SQIVND (reference sequence). The CDR3 DNA reads TGTGCCAGTAGTAGGGGACAGCCTCCTGCCGAAGCTTTCTTT. Translation: CASSRGQPPAEAFF.

The chain uses TRBV28 and TRBJ1-3; D not certain. Germline values: CDR1 MDHEN, CDR2 SYDVKM. Trimming stripped 2 bases from V and 0 bases from J, with 8 bases between. The CDR3 is 15 amino acids. The CDR3 coding sequence is TGTGCCAGCAGTTTAGGAGCAATCTCTGGAAACACCATATATTTT. Amino acid sequence: CASSLGAISGNTIYF.

This chain links TRBV7-8 with TRBJ1-3; tentatively, D is TRBD1 (6 bases). V was pared by 1 base and J by 6 bases, with 13 bases between. This CDR3 contains 15 residues. Germline CDR1 reads SGHVS; CDR2 reads FQNEAQ. This CDR3 reads CASSLVGGTVNTIYF. DNA of the CDR3: TGTGCCAGCAGCTTAGTAGGGGGGACGGTAAACACCATATATTTT.

Turning to this clone: One end of the junction is discordant with germline, which a read error may explain. The gene calls are TRBV7-7 and TRBJ2-5; TRBD1 matches 8 bases. The CDR3 loop spans 15 amino acids. Germline CDR1 is SSHAT and CDR2 is FNYEAQ (reference sequence). CDR3 region: CASSLATTGEETQYF. The CDR3, as DNA: TGTGCTAGCAGCTTAGCGACGACAGGGGAGGAGACCCAGTACTTC.

The V gene is TRBV5-1, the J gene TRBJ2-7; D possibly corresponds to TRBD2 (5 bases). Germline V gives CDR1 SGHRS, CDR2 YFSETQ. The CDR3 runs 11 residues. Trimming took off 8 bases at V and 6 bases at J, with 12 bases between the two ends. This CDR3 reads CASRGSSEQYF. The CDR3 nucleotides read TGCGCCAGTAGAGGGTCGTCCGAGCAGTACTTC.

The gene calls are TRBV19 and TRBJ1-5, with D maybe TRBD1 (5 bases). The CDR3 runs 16 residues. Trimming removed 4 bases from V and 4 bases from J, with 17 bases in between. CDR1 and CDR2 from the germline V gene are LNHDA and SQIVND (reference sequence). This CDR3 reads CASSKLAQAGNQPQHF. The CDR3 nucleotides read TGTGCCAGTAGTAAGTTGGCACAGGCCGGTAATCAGCCCCAGCATTTT.

The chain links TRBV5-1 to TRBJ2-1, with 9 bases fitting TRBD2. The CDR3 has 15 residues. With V trimmed by 3 bases and J by 0 bases, 1 base remained unmatched. CDR1 is SGHRS, CDR2 YFSETQ, per germline. The CDR3 protein is CASSYSGGSYNEQFF. The DNA for the CDR3 is TGCGCCAGCAGCTATAGCGGGGGCTCCTACAATGAGCAGTTCTTC.

The sample holds a few counts of this clone. The chain uses TRBV10-3 and TRBJ2-7, with TRBD1 as a possible D gene (6 bases). The CDR3 runs 14 residues. Germline loops: CDR1 ENHRY, CDR2 SYGVKD. The V end lost 2 bases, the J end lost 1 base, and 9 bases lay between the germline ends. In nucleotides, the CDR3 is TGTGCCATCAGTGAGGGACAGATATCCTACGAGCAGTACTTC. Protein product: CAISEGQISYEQYF.

This sequence joins TRBV18 and TRBJ2-1, with TRBD1 matching 10 bases. Germline lookup yields CDR1 KGHSH and CDR2 LQKENI. The CDR3 totals 16 residues. V lost 3 bases, J lost 7 bases, and 9 bases stayed unmatched. This CDR3 reads CASSPPGQGISNEQFF. CDR3 bases: TGTGCCAGCTCACCTCCGGGACAGGGGATATCAAATGAGCAGTTCTTC.

This rearrangement joins TRBV2 to TRBJ2-7, with 11 nucleotides matching TRBD2. CDR3 length: 15 residues. Per germline, CDR1 SNHLY and CDR2 FYNNEI. The trim removed 7 bases at V and 1 base at J, leaving 6 bases unmatched. The CDR3 reads CASTPGLAVSYEQYF. The CDR3 coding sequence is TGTGCCAGCACCCCGGGACTAGCGGTTTCCTACGAGCAGTACTTC.